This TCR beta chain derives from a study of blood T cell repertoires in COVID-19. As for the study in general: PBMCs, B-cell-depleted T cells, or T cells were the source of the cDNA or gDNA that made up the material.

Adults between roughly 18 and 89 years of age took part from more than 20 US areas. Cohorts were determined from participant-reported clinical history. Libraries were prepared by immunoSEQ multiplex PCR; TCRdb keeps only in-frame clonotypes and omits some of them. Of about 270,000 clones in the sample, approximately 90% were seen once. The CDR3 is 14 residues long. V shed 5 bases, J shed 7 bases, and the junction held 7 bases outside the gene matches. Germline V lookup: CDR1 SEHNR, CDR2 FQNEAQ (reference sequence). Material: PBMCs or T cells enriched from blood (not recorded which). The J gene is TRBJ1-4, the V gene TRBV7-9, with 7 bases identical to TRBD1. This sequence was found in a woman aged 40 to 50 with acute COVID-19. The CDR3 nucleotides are TGTGCCAGCAGCGACAGAGGGGGCCGTGAAAAACTGTTTTTT. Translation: CASSDRGGREKLFF.